The 8 T cell receptor beta chains in this list originate from one sample, sequenced in a study of cytomegalovirus exposure and HLA in healthy donors. PCR involved 60 Vbeta and 13 Jbeta primers. Clones were sequenced by immunoSEQ multiplex PCR, and TCRdb holds only the in-frame ones, with some missing. The repertoire table contains about 130,000 clones. The sample consisted of PBMCs. Receptors were obtained from a young man in good health and CMV-seronegative.

The chain couples TRBV4-2 to TRBJ1-1, with D possibly being TRBD1 (5 bases). The CDR3 is 16 amino acids. V was clipped by 3 bases and J by 3 bases, with 17 bases between them. Germline CDR1 is LGHNA and CDR2 is YNFKEQ. This chain's CDR3 is CASSQDGAFRDTEAFF. In DNA form, the CDR3 reads TGTGCCAGCAGCCAGGATGGGGCGTTTCGGGACACTGAAGCTTTCTTT.

The gene calls are TRBV19 and TRBJ2-1, with 9 positions matching TRBD2. In germline, CDR1 is LNHDA, CDR2 SQIVND (reference sequence). The CDR3 length is 11 residues. The CDR3 sequence is CSSGNYNEQFF. The CDR3 coding sequence is TGTTCTAGCGGGAATTATAATGAGCAGTTCTTC. Complete variable domain (other parts from reference TRBV19 and TRBJ2-1): DGGITQSPKYLFRKEGQNVTLSCEQNLNHDAMYWYRQDPGQGLRLIYYSQIVNDFQKGDIAEGYSVSREKKESFPLTVTSAQKNPTAFYLCSSGNYNEQFFGPGTRLTVL.

The chain couples TRBV7-2 to TRBJ1-6, with D possibly being TRBD1 (5 bases). Germline CDR1 SGHTA, CDR2 FQGNSA. The CDR3 has 15 amino acids. V shed 8 bases and J shed 8 bases, with 19 bases lying between them. The CDR3 reads CASLLGVTGYSPLHF. CDR3 nucleotide sequence: TGTGCCAGCCTATTAGGGGTGACGGGTTATTCACCCCTCCACTTT. Based on the CDR3 plus reference TRBV7-2 and TRBJ1-6, the full variable domain is GAGVSQSPSNKVTEKGKDVELRCDPISGHTALYWYRQSLGQGLEFLIYFQGNSAPDKSGLPSDRFSAERTGGSVSTLTIQRTQQEDSAVYLCASLLGVTGYSPLHFGNGTRLTVT.

V and J are TRBV5-1 and TRBJ2-7; 7 positions agree with TRBD1. Germline CDR1 SGHRS, CDR2 YFSETQ. The CDR3 extends over 15 amino acids. With V trimmed by 5 bases and J by 0 bases, 8 bases remained unmatched. Written as DNA, the CDR3 is TGCGCCAGCAGATCCACAGGGGACGGCTCCTACGAGCAGTACTTC. Residues: CASRSTGDGSYEQYF.

The chain joins TRBV14 to TRBJ1-1; the D gene is possibly TRBD1 (6 bases). The V and J ends lost 4 bases and 0 bases respectively, with 12 bases between them. Per the germline V gene, CDR1 is SGHDN and CDR2 is FVKESK. CDR3 length: 15 amino acids. CDR3 DNA sequence: TGTGCCAGCAGCCTAAGAACAGGGATGAACACTGAAGCTTTCTTT. Its translation is CASSLRTGMNTEAFF.

The chain uses TRBV30 and TRBJ1-2; D is unclear. CDR3 length: 11 residues. Per germline, CDR1 GTSNPN and CDR2 SVGIG (reference sequence). Trimming cost V 2 bases and J 7 bases, with 8 bases left between them. CDR3 sequence reads: CAWSPQAGYTF. The CDR3 DNA sequence: TGTGCCTGGAGTCCTCAGGCTGGCTACACCTTC.

The V call is TRBV7-2, the J call TRBJ1-3, with no clear D. CDR1 is SGHTA and CDR2 is FQGNSA in the germline V gene. V was pared by 1 base and J by 0 bases, with 10 bases between. The CDR3 has 16 residues. This CDR3 reads CASSLGTPSSGNTIYF. In nucleotides, the CDR3 is TGTGCCAGCAGCTTAGGAACCCCCAGCTCTGGAAACACCATATATTTT. The whole variable domain, remainder taken from reference TRBV7-2 and TRBJ1-3, is GAGVSQSPSNKVTEKGKDVELRCDPISGHTALYWYRQSLGQGLEFLIYFQGNSAPDKSGLPSDRFSAERTGGSVSTLTIQRTQQEDSAVYLCASSLGTPSSGNTIYFGEGSWLTVV.

The chain combines TRBV6-5 with TRBJ1-1, with 7 bases identical to TRBD1. Per the germline V gene, CDR1 is MNHEY and CDR2 is SVGAGI. This CDR3 is built from 14 residues. V trimming: 10 bases; J trimming: 0 bases; junction bases outside the gene matches: 8. The CDR3 DNA reads as TGTGCCACTGGGACAGTACTTATGAACACTGAAGCTTTCTTT. As protein: CATGTVLMNTEAFF.